The T cell receptor beta chain described here comes from a study of vaccination effects on CD4 cells after COVID-19. Comment on this clone: Its target is unknown.

With 0 bases removed from V and 8 bases from J, the gap between germline ends came to 12 bases. The germline gives CDR1 SGHRS, CDR2 YFSETQ. CDR3 length: 14 amino acids. Study-level points and caveats: Marked clonal contraction of both clone types appeared late after vaccination.

Data came from immunoSEQ multiplex PCR; TCRdb stores just in-frame clones and leaves some out. The sample has 30,000 to 40,000 clones, 73% seen once. Peptide-pool stimulation followed by sequencing identified expanded antigen-specific CD4+ clonotypes in the ViraFEST assay. Subsequent to 10 days of culture, CD4+ T cells were isolated. By PCR, the person was confirmed to have had SARS-CoV-2 infection between March and December 2020. Roughly 2.1 million PBMC per well received 10 IU/ml IL-2 and about 10 ug/ml peptides in culture. The chain couples TRBV5-1 to TRBJ2-1; D uncertain. This material consisted of CD4+ T cells from PBMCs cultured with a peptide pool, taken before COVID-19 vaccination. This receptor was obtained from a human donor who had a prior SARS-CoV-2 infection. The DNA of the CDR3 is TGCGCCAGCAGCTTGGACTCGTCATCCGATGAGCAGTTCTTC. Translated, it gives CASSLDSSSDEQFF.